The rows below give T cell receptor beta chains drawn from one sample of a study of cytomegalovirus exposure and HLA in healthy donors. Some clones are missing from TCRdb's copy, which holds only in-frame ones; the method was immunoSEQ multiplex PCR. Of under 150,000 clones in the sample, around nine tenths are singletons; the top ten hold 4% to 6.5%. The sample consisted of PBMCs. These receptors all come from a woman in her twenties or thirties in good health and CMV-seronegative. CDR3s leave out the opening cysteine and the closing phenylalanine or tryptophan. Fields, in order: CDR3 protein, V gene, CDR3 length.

ASSLGTGGSQPQH,TRBV6-6,13
ASSPPSTEDTQY,TRBV18,12
AISESLAGELPLTYEQY,TRBV10-3,17
ASRTPGTSDGRETQY,TRBV7-2,15
ASSSRASEKLF,TRBV7-9,11
ASSGVSGGNTIY,TRBV2,12
ASSSGQGRWYGYT,TRBV28,13
ASSLGQGYDEQY,TRBV7-2,12
ASSCFTGWGGYT,TRBV7-7,12
ASLRGNTEAF,TRBV7-2,10
ASSFGGPAYEQY,TRBV7-8,12
ASSLEAGAYGYT,TRBV7-9,12
AWSGADRGEQY,TRBV30,11
ASSATSGGTYEQY,TRBV6-5,13
ASSLFAVTGEQY,TRBV7-2,12
SSSRRNTEAF,TRBV7-9,10
ASSSGLTDTQY,TRBV11-3,11
ASSSQYEQY,TRBV5-6,9
ASRSGTGGTDTQY,TRBV6-6,13
ASTRAGPEGLF,TRBV19,11
ASSPRGGAFPDYGYT,TRBV6-4,15
SVEGDSTDTQY,TRBV29-1,11
ASSQIESGVPLH,TRBV4-2,12
ASSLLGGRASGYTEAF,TRBV27,16
ASSLGRVFNQPQH,TRBV28,13
ASSPGQGLGSSYEQY,TRBV18,15
ASSLDLANTGELF,TRBV7-8,13
ASSPSQGMNTEAF,TRBV5-5,13
ASSLEPGDDYNEQF,TRBV7-7,14
ASSSPEINTEAF,TRBV27,12
ASSRIGGGRDEKLF,TRBV4-1,14
ASSSSGKGYNEQF,TRBV5-8,13
ASSEAETLTDTQY,TRBV2,13
ASSVLGAGNTEAF,TRBV9,13
ATSRAKGADQPQH,TRBV15,13
ASSETGTFRQY,TRBV6-1,11
ASSLQGMNTEAF,TRBV7-2,12
ASKDFSKNIQY,TRBV19,11
ASSSQGQPNEKLF,TRBV7-2,13
ASSLYPEASNQPQH,TRBV28,14
ASSWRGGPYEQY,TRBV13,12
ASSLKLAGPWGETQY,TRBV7-2,15
ASSFLGRRQPQH,TRBV7-8,12
ASSYQGQAGTDTQY,TRBV6-5,14
ASSTTRQGLT,TRBV7-8,10
ASSVLGLGADEQY,TRBV9,13
ASSEFRGQRWYEQY,TRBV6-1,14
ASSSQGGISPLH,TRBV7-3,12
ARSGTRTSGYEQY,TRBV5-3,13
ASSLSRGNSVNYGYT,TRBV7-2,15
ASSQDVFYGYT,TRBV14,11